This T cell receptor beta chain was sequenced during a study of T-cell reconstitution after alpha-beta-depleted transplantation in children. TCRbeta library preparation incorporated unique molecular identifiers. TCRdb reprocessed the PCR reads via MiXCR and lists one record per CDR3 protein. In the table there are fewer than 350,000 distinct CDR3 sequences, over 9.5% of which are singletons. The germline V gene encodes CDR1 SGHRS and CDR2 YFSETQ. This CDR3 is built from 15 residues. The junction had 7 bases not matched to a gene; V was cut back by 1 base and J by 6 bases. General study points: Diversity and T-cell counts at one year after transplant derived mostly from new T cells.

This clonotype was seen repeatedly, ten times or more. Its antigen remains unidentified. The source of this sequence is a boy younger than two with acute myeloid leukemia, due to receive a stem cell transplant. Sequencing was performed on PBMCs, taken before TCRalphabeta/CD19-depleted stem cell transplant. This chain links TRBV5-1 with TRBJ2-3, with 8 positions matching TRBD2. Here the CDR3 reads CASSLRVSGGDTQYF. In DNA, the CDR3 is TGCGCCAGCAGCTTGCGTGTCTCGGGGGGGGATACGCAGTATTTT.